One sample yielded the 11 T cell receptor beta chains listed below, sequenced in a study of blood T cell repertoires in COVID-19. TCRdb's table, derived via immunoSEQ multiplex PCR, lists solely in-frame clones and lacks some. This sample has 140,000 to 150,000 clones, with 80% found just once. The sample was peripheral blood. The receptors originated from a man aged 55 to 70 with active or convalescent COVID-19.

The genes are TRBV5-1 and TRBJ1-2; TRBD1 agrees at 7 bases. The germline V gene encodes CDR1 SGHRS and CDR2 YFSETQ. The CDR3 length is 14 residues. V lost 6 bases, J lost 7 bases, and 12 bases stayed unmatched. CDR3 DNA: TGCGCCAGCAATCCGGCAGGGGGTCTGGGTGGCTACACCTTC. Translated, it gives CASNPAGGLGGYTF.

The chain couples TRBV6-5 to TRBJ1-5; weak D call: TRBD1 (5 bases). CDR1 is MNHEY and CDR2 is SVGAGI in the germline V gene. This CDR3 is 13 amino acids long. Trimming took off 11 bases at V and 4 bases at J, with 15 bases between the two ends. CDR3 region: CACRGSANQPQHF. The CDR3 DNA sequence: TGTGCCTGCCGGGGGTCGGCTAATCAGCCCCAGCATTTT.

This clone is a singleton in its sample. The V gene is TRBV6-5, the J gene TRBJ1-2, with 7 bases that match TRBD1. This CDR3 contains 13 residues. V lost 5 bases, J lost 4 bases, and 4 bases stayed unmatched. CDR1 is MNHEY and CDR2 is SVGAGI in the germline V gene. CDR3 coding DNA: TGTGCCAGCAGTCTCGGGACAGCCTATGGCTACACCTTC. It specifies CASSLGTAYGYTF.

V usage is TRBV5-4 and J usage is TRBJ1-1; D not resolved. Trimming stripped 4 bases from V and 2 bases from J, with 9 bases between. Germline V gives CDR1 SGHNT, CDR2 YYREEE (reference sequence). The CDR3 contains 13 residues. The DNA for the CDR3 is TGTGCCAGCAGCACATCAACAAACACTGAAGCTTTCTTT. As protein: CASSTSTNTEAFF.

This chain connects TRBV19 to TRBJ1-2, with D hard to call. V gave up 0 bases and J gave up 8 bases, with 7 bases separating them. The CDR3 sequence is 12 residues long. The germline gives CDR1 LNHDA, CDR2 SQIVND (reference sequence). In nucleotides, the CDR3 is TGTGCCAGTAGTATAGACGTCGGGGGCTACACCTTC. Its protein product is CASSIDVGGYTF.

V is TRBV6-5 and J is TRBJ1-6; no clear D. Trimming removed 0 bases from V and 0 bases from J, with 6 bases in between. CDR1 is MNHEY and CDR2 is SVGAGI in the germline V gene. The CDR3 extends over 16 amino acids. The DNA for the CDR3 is TGTGCCAGCAGTTACTCGAGGGTCTCCTATAATTCACCCCTCCACTTT. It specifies CASSYSRVSYNSPLHF.

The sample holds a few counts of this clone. CDR3 sequence (DNA): TGTGCCAGCAGTGAAGGGACAGGGTTGCACGAGCAGTACTTC. Protein sequence: CASSEGTGLHEQYF. The J gene is TRBJ2-7, the V gene TRBV2; TRBD1 aligns across 8 bases. Trimming took 1 base from V and 5 from J; bases not matched to a gene: 4. The CDR3 spans 14 residues. The germline CDR1 and CDR2 sequences are SNHLY and FYNNEI. The variable domain in full, with the rest retrieved from reference TRBV2 and TRBJ2-7, is EPEVTQTPSHQVTQMGQEVILRCVPISNHLYFYWYRQILGQKVEFLVSFYNNEISEKSEIFDDQFSVERPDGSNFTLKIRSTKLEDSAMYFCASSEGTGLHEQYFGPGTRLTVT.

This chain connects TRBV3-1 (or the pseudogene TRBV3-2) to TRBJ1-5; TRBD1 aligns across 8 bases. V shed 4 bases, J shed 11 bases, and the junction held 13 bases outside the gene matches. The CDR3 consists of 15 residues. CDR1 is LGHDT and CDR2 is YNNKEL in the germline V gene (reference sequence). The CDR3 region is CASSLGGQEDAAQHF. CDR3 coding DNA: TGTGCCAGCAGCCTTGGGGGACAGGAGGATGCTGCCCAGCATTTT.

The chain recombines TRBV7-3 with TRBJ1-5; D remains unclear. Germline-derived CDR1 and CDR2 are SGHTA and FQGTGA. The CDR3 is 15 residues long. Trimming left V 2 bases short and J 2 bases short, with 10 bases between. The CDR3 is CASSLDGGGNQPQHF. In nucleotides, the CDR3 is TGTGCCAGCAGCTTAGATGGCGGGGGCAATCAGCCCCAGCATTTT. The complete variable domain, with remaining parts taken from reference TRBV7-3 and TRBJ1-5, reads GAGVSQTPSNKVTEKGKYVELRCDPISGHTALYWYRQSLGQGPEFLIYFQGTGAADDSGLPNDRFFAVRPEGSVSTLKIQRTERGDSAVYLCASSLDGGGNQPQHFGDGTRLSIL.

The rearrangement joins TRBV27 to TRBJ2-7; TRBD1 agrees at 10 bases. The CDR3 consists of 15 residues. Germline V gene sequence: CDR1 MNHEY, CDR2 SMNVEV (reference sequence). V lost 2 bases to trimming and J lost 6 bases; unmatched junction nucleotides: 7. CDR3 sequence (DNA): TGTGCCAGCAGTTTAGGACAGGGGGTATTTAGCGAGCAGTACTTC. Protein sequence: CASSLGQGVFSEQYF.

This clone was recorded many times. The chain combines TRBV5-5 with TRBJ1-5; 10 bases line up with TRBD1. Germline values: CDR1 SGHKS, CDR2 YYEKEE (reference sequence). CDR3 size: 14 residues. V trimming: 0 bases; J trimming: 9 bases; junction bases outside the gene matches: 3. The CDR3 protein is CASSLVDRGLPQHF. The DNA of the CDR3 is TGTGCCAGCAGCTTGGTGGACAGGGGGTTGCCCCAGCATTTT.